The source of this T cell receptor (beta chain) is a study of CD4+ T cells in melanoma (dated by TCRdb to 2022 to 2024). Looking at the study overall: The study investigated neoantigen-specific CD4+ T cells in human melanoma.

As to this clone: What this receptor recognizes is not known. Base qualities were left out, and no much larger clone turns up one base away.

Patients with melanoma were used as donors. Libraries were prepared through the immunoSEQ multiplex PCR assay. The source is immuneACCESS, and TCRdb retained only in-frame sequences with V and J called. Part of the clones is not carried over; for the studies checked, unresolved V genes explain less than half of this, and the remainder is unexplained. The sample data list around 19,000 clones, and 81% of these were observed just once. 5.4% of the sample is taken by the ten largest. CDR3 length: 12 amino acids, cysteine to phenylalanine. Only the CDR3 region is kept as DNA, spanning 36 bases read in frame from base 1. The V end loses 5 bases and the J end loses 8 bases, and a stretch of 9 bases separates them. The germline V gene specifies MNHEY as CDR1 and SVGAGI as CDR2. Overall results and qualifications from the work: The report described a correlation between neoantigen-specific CD4+ T cells and the function of CD8+ T cells, macrophages and B cells. Diverse differentiation states were reported to be shown by neoantigen-specific CD4+ T cells in melanoma.

Sequencing input: cells from a culture (not recorded whether cultured in vitro). The sequence is built from TRBV6-5 and TRBJ1-4, with no D gene named confidently. The origin of this receptor is a human donor with melanoma. The CDR3 in this case is CASSEAGEKLFF. The nucleotides are TGTGCCAGCAGTGAGGCGGGGGAAAAACTGTTTTTT.